These 15 T cell receptor beta chains came from one sample sequenced in a study of response to subunit inactivated influenza vaccine. TCRdb reanalysed the RT-PCR reads using MiXCR and keeps one entry per CDR3 protein. Of about 520,000 distinct CDR3 sequences in the sample, roughly 23% were seen once. The input for sequencing was CD4+ T cells sorted from PBMCs, taken roughly 5 days after vaccination. All receptors come from a man aged 45-65 years who received an inactivated influenza vaccine.

The J gene is TRBJ2-2, the V gene TRBV10-3; D ambiguous. V lost 7 bases to trimming and J lost 8 bases, with 8 bases between them. The germline V gene encodes CDR1 ENHRY and CDR2 SYGVKD. The CDR3 extends over 11 amino acids. CDR3 sequence (DNA): TGTGCCATCAAGGTGGTGGGGGAGCTGTTTTTT. It is translated as CAIKVVGELFF.

This chain joins TRBV7-2 and TRBJ2-5, with D possibly TRBD2 on 6 matching bases. V lost 5 bases and J 2 bases, leaving 21 bases between the germline ends. The CDR3 is made up of 17 amino acids. From germline, CDR1 is SGHTA and CDR2 FQGNSA. The CDR3 region is CASSPKFGVAEQETQYF. DNA of the CDR3: TGTGCCAGCAGCCCCAAGTTTGGGGTAGCGGAACAAGAGACCCAGTACTTC.

The chain has TRBV25-1 and TRBJ2-1; 7 bases match TRBD2. The CDR3 covers 11 residues. Germline loops: CDR1 MGHDK, CDR2 SYGVNS. With V trimmed by 7 bases and J by 8 bases, 2 bases remained unmatched. DNA for the CDR3: TGTGCCAGCACGGGGAGGGATGAGCAGTTCTTC. Residues: CASTGRDEQFF.

The table lists this clonotype with a few counts. The V gene is TRBV24-1, the J gene TRBJ2-3; 10 bases are shared with TRBD1. The CDR3 loop spans 16 amino acids. V gave up 4 bases and J gave up 2 bases; unmatched junction bases: 5. Germline-derived CDR1 and CDR2 are KGHDR and SFDVKD. The CDR3 region is CATSDPGQGYTDTQYF. In nucleotides, the CDR3 is TGTGCCACCAGTGACCCGGGACAGGGGTACACAGATACGCAGTATTTT.

This chain links TRBV5-1 with TRBJ2-7; TRBD1 matches 7 bases. CDR1 is SGHRS and CDR2 is YFSETQ in the germline V gene. The J segment lost 5 bases and the V segment lost 4 bases, leaving 6 bases of the junction unmatched. The CDR3 contains 13 residues. The CDR3 DNA reads TGCGCCAGCAGCGAGGGGGCGTGGAACGAGCAGTACTTC. Its translation is CASSEGAWNEQYF.

This clonotype has a handful of counts. V usage is TRBV20-1 and J usage is TRBJ1-1, with unresolved D. Germline lookup yields CDR1 DFQATT and CDR2 SNEGSKA (reference sequence). The CDR3 runs to 13 residues. Trimming cost V 1 base and J 5 bases, with 11 bases left between them. The CDR3 spells CSARGGGETEAFF. CDR3 sequence (DNA): TGCAGTGCTAGAGGTGGCGGGGAGACTGAAGCTTTCTTT.

V is TRBV20-1 and J is TRBJ2-1; 10 bases agree with TRBD1. The CDR3 is 16 residues long. Per the germline V gene, CDR1 is DFQATT and CDR2 is SNEGSKA (reference sequence). Trimming removed 1 base from V and 0 bases from J; junction bases left unmatched: 3. This CDR3 is CSARVGTGVSYNEQFF. The CDR3 region has the DNA TGCAGTGCTAGAGTCGGGACAGGGGTCTCCTACAATGAGCAGTTCTTC.

This clonotype was picked up a small number of times. The gene calls are TRBV5-1 and TRBJ2-1; D is undetermined. Germline V CDR1 and CDR2: SGHRS, YFSETQ. V lost 0 bases, J lost 8 bases, and 9 bases lay in between. This CDR3 region has 13 residues. As DNA, the CDR3 is TGCGCCAGCAGCTTGGAAGACTGGGATGAGCAGTTCTTC. This encodes CASSLEDWDEQFF.

V is TRBV7-3 and J is TRBJ2-5, with a weak D call TRBD1 (5 bases). CDR3 size: 14 residues. Trimming left V 5 bases short and J 3 bases short, with 13 bases between. Germline loops: CDR1 SGHTA, CDR2 FQGTGA. The CDR3: CASSRGGREETQYF. The CDR3 coding sequence is TGTGCCAGCAGCCGCGGTGGCAGGGAAGAGACCCAGTACTTC.

The V and J genes are TRBV29-1 and TRBJ1-2; 9 bases line up with TRBD1. Losses at the gene ends were 4 bases for V and 9 bases for J; bases not matched to a gene: 6. This CDR3 spans 12 amino acids. Per germline, CDR1 SQVTM and CDR2 ANQGSEA. The CDR3 bases are TGCAGCGTTGGGGGACAGGGTCTGAGCTACACCTTC. This codes for CSVGGQGLSYTF.

This clonotype was counted once. V and J are TRBV6-6 and TRBJ2-2; no firm D call. CDR3 length: 13 amino acids. CDR1 MNHNY and CDR2 SVGAGI come from the germline V gene (reference sequence). Deletions cut 0 bases from V and 7 bases from J, with 6 bases between. CDR3 in amino acids: CASSYSTGGELFF. The CDR3 region has the DNA TGTGCCAGCAGTTACTCGACGGGCGGGGAGCTGTTTTTT.

The chain joins TRBV20-1 to TRBJ2-1; perhaps TRBD1 as D (5 bases). Germline assignment: CDR1 DFQATT and CDR2 SNEGSKA (reference sequence). Trimming removed 3 bases at V and 7 bases at J, with 19 bases between. There are 15 residues in the CDR3. The CDR3 DNA sequence: TGCAGTGCTAGGAGCTCGTTACAGGTCAGAAATGAGCAGTTCTTC. Encoded protein: CSARSSLQVRNEQFF.

A few counts support this clonotype. V is TRBV9 and J is TRBJ2-2; 7 bases line up with TRBD1. Germline V lookup: CDR1 SGDLS, CDR2 YYNGEE. Germline trimming cut 3 bases from V and 6 bases from J; bases unmatched to any gene: 2. This CDR3 comprises 13 residues. As DNA, the CDR3 is TGTGCCAGCAGCGCAACAGGGGCCGGGGAGCTGTTTTTT. Translating gives CASSATGAGELFF.

There are many counts of this clonotype. This rearrangement joins TRBV12-3 or TRBV12-4 to TRBJ1-5, with D possibly matching TRBD1 (6 bases). The CDR3 is made up of 13 amino acids. Trimming removed 6 bases at V and 2 bases at J, with 8 bases between. The CDR3 reads CASRGQGNQPQHF. The CDR3 DNA follows: TGTGCCAGCAGGGGACAAGGCAATCAGCCCCAGCATTTT.

The chain links TRBV20-1 to TRBJ2-7; TRBD2 is a possible D gene (5 bases). The CDR3 is 14 residues long. V shed 8 bases and J shed 2 bases, with 19 bases lying between them. Per germline, CDR1 DFQATT and CDR2 SNEGSKA (reference sequence). CDR3 region: CSPTVGGFPYEQYF. CDR3 DNA sequence: TGCAGTCCCACGGTTGGCGGGTTTCCCTACGAGCAGTACTTC.